The sequence of this T cell receptor (beta chain) was determined in a study of blood T cell repertoires in COVID-19. For the study at large: Samples came from the United States, Italy and Spain, spanning acute and convalescent COVID-19. T cells, B-cell-depleted T cells, or PBMCs supplied cDNA or gDNA.

Per the original data handling: Estimated nucleated cell counts came from reference gene primer amplification. Method: immunoSEQ multiplex PCR; TCRdb's copy keeps in-frame clones and lacks some. The V and J calls and the clone size are those of that table, but D and trimming were determined from the DNA. This table holds 120,000 or so clones, 88% found once. This CDR3 has 14 amino acids. V shed 4 bases and J 8 bases; nucleotides not matched to a gene: 8. Germline lookup yields CDR1 SGHDT and CDR2 YYEEEE. This clone was found once. Sequences were obtained from peripheral blood. This TCR derives from a man aged 50-59 years with acute or convalescent COVID-19. The rearrangement joins TRBV5-6 to TRBJ1-4; 7 bases match TRBD1. In DNA form, the CDR3 reads TGTGCCAGCAGCCGGACAGGCCAGGACGAAAAACTGTTTTTT. Residues: CASSRTGQDEKLFF. Combining the CDR3 with reference TRBV5-6 and TRBJ1-4 gives the whole variable domain DAGVTQSPTHLIKTRGQQVTLRCSPKSGHDTVSWYQQALGQGPQFIFQYYEEEERQRGNFPDRFSGHQFPNYSSELNVNALLLGDSALYLCASSRTGQDEKLFFGSGTQLSVL.